The 22 T cell receptor beta chains given below trace back to one sample, sequenced in a study of blood T cell repertoires in COVID-19. Repertoires were generated with immunoSEQ multiplex PCR, while TCRdb's copy carries only in-frame clones and drops some. The table includes approximately 98,000 clones, about four fifths detected once. Specimen: peripheral blood. The receptors were gathered from an older man with acute or convalescent COVID-19.

The chain couples TRBV7-9 to TRBJ1-3, with D unresolved. Germline CDR1 reads SEHNR; CDR2 reads FQNEAQ (reference sequence). The CDR3 runs 15 residues. V was pared by 0 bases and J by 0 bases, with 6 bases between. In DNA, the CDR3 is TGTGCCAGCAGCTTAGCTACAAGCTCTGGAAACACCATATATTTT. As protein: CASSLATSSGNTIYF.

V usage is TRBV18 and J usage is TRBJ1-3, with 9 bases fitting TRBD1. The CDR3 spans 15 residues. Per germline, CDR1 KGHSH and CDR2 LQKENI. Trimming removed 3 bases from V and 4 bases from J; junction bases left unmatched: 4. The chain's CDR3 is CASSPGTGKGNTIYF. CDR3 DNA sequence: TGTGCCAGCTCACCGGGGACAGGGAAAGGAAACACCATATATTTT.

This chain links TRBV7-2 with TRBJ1-5; possibly TRBD1 for D (5 bases). Between the trimmed V and J ends, which lost 1 base and 2 bases, there was a span of 15 bases. In germline, CDR1 is SGHTA, CDR2 FQGNSA. The length of the CDR3 is 17 residues. The DNA of the CDR3 is TGTGCCAGCAGCTTAGGGCAGGGCAGGAGGGGCAATCAGCCCCAGCATTTT. It codes for CASSLGQGRRGNQPQHF.

The rearrangement uses TRBV7-2 and TRBJ2-5; TRBD1 agrees at 7 bases. Germline CDR1 and CDR2: SGHTA and FQGNSA. The CDR3 totals 15 residues. V dropped 4 bases and J dropped 5; count of bases not matched to a gene: 10. The CDR3 sequence is CASSSTGTVRETQYF. The CDR3 DNA sequence: TGTGCCAGCAGCTCCACTGGGACAGTGCGGGAGACCCAGTACTTC. Full variable domain (rest looked up from reference TRBV7-2 and TRBJ2-5): GAGVSQSPSNKVTEKGKDVELRCDPISGHTALYWYRQSLGQGLEFLIYFQGNSAPDKSGLPSDRFSAERTGGSVSTLTIQRTQQEDSAVYLCASSSTGTVRETQYFGPGTRLLVL.

This clone was recorded a few times. V gene TRBV2 combines with J gene TRBJ1-1; 7 bases are a match to TRBD1. Germline V gene sequence: CDR1 SNHLY, CDR2 FYNNEI. The CDR3 is made up of 15 amino acids. V dropped 1 base and J dropped 0; count of bases not matched to a gene: 2. CDR3 nucleotide sequence: TGTGCCAGCAGTGAAGAGGGACAGATGAACACTGAAGCTTTCTTT. Its translation: CASSEEGQMNTEAFF.

This sequence joins TRBV30 and TRBJ1-1; 10 bases match TRBD1. The junction had 2 bases not matched to a gene; V was cut back by 3 bases and J by 1 base. The CDR3 consists of 14 residues. Germline CDR1 reads GTSNPN; CDR2 reads SVGIG (reference sequence). DNA of the CDR3: TGTGCCTGGAGCGGGACAGGGGCGAACACTGAAGCTTTCTTT. Encoded protein: CAWSGTGANTEAFF.

The chain employs TRBV29-1 and TRBJ1-2; D is possibly TRBD1 (5 bases). The CDR3 is 15 residues long. V lost 0 bases to trimming and J lost 2 bases, with 13 bases between them. CDR1 and CDR2 (germline): SQVTM, ANQGSEA. Here the CDR3 DNA reads TGCAGCGTTGAAGAACAGGACCTAATCAACTATGGCTACACCTTC. The encoded protein is CSVEEQDLINYGYTF.

The chain combines TRBV11-3 with TRBJ2-5; unclear D gene. Deletions cut 4 bases from V and 5 bases from J, with 8 bases between. This CDR3 comprises 12 residues. The germline V gene encodes CDR1 SGHNT and CDR2 YENEEA. Here the CDR3 reads CASSSYWETQYF. CDR3 nucleotides: TGTGCCAGCAGCTCCTACTGGGAGACCCAGTACTTC.

The chain is built from TRBV9 and TRBJ2-7, with D possibly being TRBD1 (6 bases). Germline CDR1 SGDLS, CDR2 YYNGEE. Trimming cost V 4 bases and J 5 bases, with 16 bases left between them. The CDR3 is 14 residues long. CDR3 DNA sequence: TGTGCCAGCAGCCCACTTGAACAGGGCAACGAGCAGTACTTC. It is translated as CASSPLEQGNEQYF.

This clone appeared a single time. This chain connects TRBV6-5 to TRBJ1-2, with TRBD1 matching 8 bases. The V gene's germline CDR1 is MNHEY and CDR2 SVGAGI. With 7 bases clipped from V and 6 bases from J, the junction kept 13 bases outside the gene matches. The CDR3 has 15 amino acids. In DNA, the CDR3 is TGTGCCAGCATCTTTGCAAACTCAGGGGGCCATGGCTACACCTTC. This codes for CASIFANSGGHGYTF.

The J gene is TRBJ1-6, the V gene TRBV7-2, with D possibly matching TRBD1 (5 bases). Germline CDR1 SGHTA, CDR2 FQGNSA. Between the trimmed V and J ends, which lost 6 bases and 8 bases, there was a span of 20 bases. CDR3 size: 16 residues. The CDR3 DNA is TGTGCCAGCAGTCTAGACAGTATCCTTTCGTATTCACCCCTCCACTTT. Protein: CASSLDSILSYSPLHF.

DNA of the CDR3: TGCGCCAGCAGCTTGTATAGGGGTGCCGAGCAGTACTTC. It codes for CASSLYRGAEQYF. V is TRBV5-1 and J is TRBJ2-7; maybe TRBD1 (5 bases). This CDR3 region has 13 residues. The germline gives CDR1 SGHRS, CDR2 YFSETQ. The germline V and J ends were trimmed by 1 base and 6 bases, with 11 bases remaining between them. Full variable domain (rest looked up from reference TRBV5-1 and TRBJ2-7): KAGVTQTPRYLIKTRGQQVTLSCSPISGHRSVSWYQQTPGQGLQFLFEYFSETQRNKGNFPGRFSGRQFSNSRSEMNVSTLELGDSALYLCASSLYRGAEQYFGPGTRLTVT.

The chain combines TRBV5-1 with TRBJ2-5; tentatively, D is TRBD2 (6 bases). The CDR3 covers 15 residues. Between the trimmed V and J ends, which lost 4 bases and 5 bases, there was a span of 18 bases. Germline V gene lookup returns CDR1 SGHRS and CDR2 YFSETQ. The CDR3 sequence is CASSPQGLSRETQYF. The CDR3 region has the DNA TGCGCCAGCAGCCCCCAGGGACTGTCCCGGGAGACCCAGTACTTC. Based on the CDR3 plus reference TRBV5-1 and TRBJ2-5, the full variable domain is KAGVTQTPRYLIKTRGQQVTLSCSPISGHRSVSWYQQTPGQGLQFLFEYFSETQRNKGNFPGRFSGRQFSNSRSEMNVSTLELGDSALYLCASSPQGLSRETQYFGPGTRLLVL.

The chain recombines TRBV9 with TRBJ2-2, with 12 nucleotides matching TRBD2. The germline gives CDR1 SGDLS, CDR2 YYNGEE. The CDR3 has 16 amino acids. J lost 6 bases, V lost 4 bases, and 7 bases had no gene match. CDR3: CASSLSGTSGSGELFF. CDR3 nucleotides: TGTGCCAGCAGCCTGTCCGGGACTAGCGGGTCCGGGGAGCTGTTTTTT. The entire variable domain, with the rest obtained from reference TRBV9 and TRBJ2-2, is as follows: DSGVTQTPKHLITATGQRVTLRCSPRSGDLSVYWYQQSLDQGLQFLIQYYNGEERAKGNILERFSAQQFPDLHSELNLSSLELGDSALYFCASSLSGTSGSGELFFGEGSRLTVL.

This chain joins TRBV5-1 and TRBJ1-2; 10 bases align to TRBD1. The V gene end was trimmed by 5 bases and the J gene end by 6 bases; junction bases not matched to a gene: 13. The germline V gene has CDR1 SGHRS and CDR2 YFSETQ. This CDR3 contains 16 residues. In DNA form, the CDR3 reads TGCGCCAGCAGTGTGACAGGGGGCGCTTCGGGGAATGGCTACACCTTC. Amino acid sequence: CASSVTGGASGNGYTF.

The gene calls are TRBV7-8 and TRBJ1-5; D remains unclear. V lost 2 bases, J lost 3 bases, and 11 bases lay in between. The CDR3 is 15 amino acids. The germline gives CDR1 SGHVS, CDR2 FQNEAQ. The CDR3 loop reads CASSLSYENNQPQHF. Written as DNA, the CDR3 is TGTGCCAGCAGCTTATCCTACGAAAACAATCAGCCCCAGCATTTT.

This clone was picked up one time. The V and J genes are TRBV24-1 and TRBJ1-4; TRBD1 matches 9 bases. From germline, CDR1 is KGHDR and CDR2 SFDVKD. CDR3 length: 16 residues. Unmatched junction bases numbered 3, after V lost 3 bases and J lost 2 bases. The CDR3 sequence: CATSDPGQGTNEKLFF. CDR3 bases: TGTGCCACCAGTGATCCCGGACAGGGGACTAATGAAAAACTGTTTTTT.

The rearrangement uses TRBV7-6 and TRBJ2-7; D is unclear. V was clipped by 4 bases and J by 3 bases, with 7 bases between them. There are 12 residues in the CDR3. Germline CDR1 and CDR2: SGHVS and FNYEAQ. The CDR3 is CASSSSVYEQYF. In DNA form, the CDR3 reads TGTGCCAGCAGCTCCTCGGTCTACGAGCAGTACTTC.

J is TRBJ2-1 and V is TRBV6-5; 10 nucleotides align to TRBD2. This CDR3 spans 15 amino acids. Losses at the gene ends were 2 bases for V and 10 bases for J; bases not matched to a gene: 8. CDR1 MNHEY and CDR2 SVGAGI come from the germline V gene. CDR3 bases: TGTGCCAGCAGTTACGAAGCGGGGGGGCCACGGGAGCAGTTCTTC. Translated: CASSYEAGGPREQFF.

This sequence joins TRBV14 and TRBJ2-5, with 7 nucleotides matching TRBD1. Germline CDR1 SGHDN, CDR2 FVKESK. The junction had 15 bases not matched to a gene; V was cut back by 1 base and J by 4 bases. There are 18 residues in the CDR3. The CDR3 DNA reads as TGTGCCAGCAGCCAAGGGTTACTGAGGAGGACAGGAGGAGAGACCCAGTACTTC. Its protein is CASSQGLLRRTGGETQYF.

The rearrangement uses TRBV29-1 and TRBJ1-5; 9 bases are a match to TRBD1. Germline trimming cut 3 bases from V and 2 bases from J; bases unmatched to any gene: 8. Germline CDR1 is SQVTM and CDR2 is ANQGSEA. The CDR3 length is 16 residues. The CDR3 nucleotides are TGCAGCGTTGATACGGGACAGGGATCAGGCAATCAGCCCCAGCATTTT. Its translation: CSVDTGQGSGNQPQHF.

In this sample, this clone turned up a few times. J is TRBJ2-3 and V is TRBV29-1; D gene uncertain. Per the germline V gene, CDR1 is SQVTM and CDR2 is ANQGSEA. Trimming pared 6 bases from V and 2 bases from J, leaving 6 bases between. The CDR3 is 11 amino acids. CDR3 in DNA: TGCAGCGTCCTAATCACAGATACGCAGTATTTT. This sequence encodes CSVLITDTQYF.